The rows below give T cell receptor beta chains drawn from one sample of a study of cytomegalovirus exposure and HLA in healthy donors. Clones were sequenced by immunoSEQ multiplex PCR, and TCRdb holds only the in-frame ones, with some missing. The sample consists of roughly 150,000 clones, around 75% of them appearing once. Sequenced sample: PBMCs. The receptor source for this set is a young man in good health and CMV-seropositive. Each CDR3 is given with its conserved first and last residue. The order of the fields is clone size, D gene, J gene, V gene, CDR3 protein, CDR3 DNA. The D gene is left open where the match is weak. For some rows the clone size is stated as once, few or many, or as a class when expanded; others skip it.

clone size: NA
D gene: TRBD2
J gene: TRBJ2-7
V gene: TRBV5-1
CDR3 protein: CASTGTSTYEQYF
CDR3 DNA: TGCGCCAGCACCGGGACTAGCACCTACGAGCAGTACTTC

clone size: once
D gene: TRBD2
J gene: TRBJ2-3
V gene: TRBV28
CDR3 protein: CASSFGAGVRADTQYF
CDR3 DNA: TGTGCCAGCAGTTTCGGAGCGGGAGTAAGGGCAGATACGCAGTATTTT

clone size: once
D gene: TRBD1
J gene: TRBJ1-2
V gene: TRBV4-2
CDR3 protein: CASSQDNRDRGRYGYTF
CDR3 DNA: TGTGCCAGCAGCCAAGATAATAGGGACAGGGGTCGGTATGGCTACACCTTC

clone size: NA
D gene: NA
J gene: TRBJ2-1
V gene: TRBV5-4
CDR3 protein: CASSSGQGNNEQFF
CDR3 DNA: TGTGCCAGCAGCTCCGGGCAGGGCAACAATGAGCAGTTCTTC

clone size: NA
D gene: NA
J gene: TRBJ1-2
V gene: TRBV10-1
CDR3 protein: CARVVFFLPNYGYTF
CDR3 DNA: TGCGCCCGCGTGGTTTTCTTTCTACCTAACTATGGCTACACCTTC

clone size: NA
D gene: NA
J gene: TRBJ2-7
V gene: TRBV6-5
CDR3 protein: CASSYGDFYEQYF
CDR3 DNA: TGTGCCAGCAGTTATGGGGACTTCTACGAGCAGTACTTC

clone size: NA
D gene: NA
J gene: TRBJ1-1
V gene: TRBV5-6
CDR3 protein: CASSLASGTEAFF
CDR3 DNA: TGTGCCAGCAGCTTGGCCTCGGGGACTGAAGCTTTCTTT

clone size: NA
D gene: TRBD1
J gene: TRBJ1-5
V gene: TRBV28
CDR3 protein: CATWKDRRNNQPQHF
CDR3 DNA: TGTGCCACCTGGAAGGACAGGAGGAACAATCAGCCCCAGCATTTT

clone size: NA
D gene: NA
J gene: TRBJ1-1
V gene: TRBV29-1
CDR3 protein: CSVGGPGYGTEAFF
CDR3 DNA: TGCAGCGTCGGGGGGCCCGGGTATGGCACTGAAGCTTTCTTT

clone size: NA
D gene: TRBD1
J gene: TRBJ1-1
V gene: TRBV19
CDR3 protein: CASRGDRGAVTEAFF
CDR3 DNA: TGTGCCAGTAGAGGAGACAGGGGAGCGGTCACTGAAGCTTTCTTT

clone size: NA
D gene: NA
J gene: TRBJ2-7
V gene: TRBV27
CDR3 protein: CASSLSGGEQYF
CDR3 DNA: TGTGCCAGCAGTTTATCGGGGGGCGAGCAGTACTTC

clone size: NA
D gene: TRBD2
J gene: TRBJ2-3
V gene: TRBV6-5
CDR3 protein: CASSYSAGGWEDTQYF
CDR3 DNA: TGTGCCAGCAGTTACTCCGCGGGAGGTTGGGAAGATACGCAGTATTTT

clone size: NA
D gene: TRBD2
J gene: TRBJ2-2
V gene: TRBV11-3
CDR3 protein: CASSLAVQREKSDTGELFF
CDR3 DNA: TGTGCCAGCAGCTTAGCGGTACAGCGGGAGAAGTCGGACACCGGGGAGCTGTTTTTT

clone size: NA
D gene: TRBD2
J gene: TRBJ2-1
V gene: TRBV19
CDR3 protein: CASSIMGLARNEQFF
CDR3 DNA: TGTGCCAGTAGTATAATGGGACTAGCGAGGAATGAGCAGTTCTTC

clone size: NA
D gene: TRBD2
J gene: TRBJ2-7
V gene: TRBV13
CDR3 protein: CASSLAGGLNEQYF
CDR3 DNA: TGTGCCAGCAGCCTAGCGGGAGGTTTGAACGAGCAGTACTTC

clone size: NA
D gene: NA
J gene: TRBJ1-1
V gene: TRBV6-1
CDR3 protein: CASSENGRGDTEAFF
CDR3 DNA: TGTGCCAGCAGTGAAAATGGCCGGGGGGACACTGAAGCTTTCTTT

clone size: NA
D gene: NA
J gene: TRBJ1-1
V gene: TRBV7-9
CDR3 protein: CASSLLATEAFF
CDR3 DNA: TGTGCCAGCAGCTTACTAGCCACTGAAGCTTTCTTT

clone size: NA
D gene: TRBD2
J gene: TRBJ2-1
V gene: TRBV2
CDR3 protein: CASRTSGSSDEQFF
CDR3 DNA: TGTGCCAGCAGGACTAGCGGGAGTAGCGATGAGCAGTTCTTC

clone size: NA
D gene: NA
J gene: TRBJ2-5
V gene: TRBV7-3
CDR3 protein: CASSLLGLPKTQYF
CDR3 DNA: TGTGCCAGCAGTCTTCTGGGACTGCCGAAGACCCAGTACTTC

clone size: NA
D gene: TRBD1
J gene: TRBJ1-1
V gene: TRBV18
CDR3 protein: CASTRLTGSTEAFF
CDR3 DNA: TGTGCCAGCACGAGATTGACAGGGTCCACTGAAGCTTTCTTT

clone size: NA
D gene: NA
J gene: TRBJ1-1
V gene: TRBV7-6
CDR3 protein: CASSLAGPETEAFF
CDR3 DNA: TGTGCCAGCAGCTTAGCGGGGCCTGAGACTGAAGCTTTCTTT

clone size: NA
D gene: TRBD1
J gene: TRBJ2-2
V gene: TRBV7-9
CDR3 protein: CASSSAGGRPLFNTGELFF
CDR3 DNA: TGTGCCAGCAGCTCGGCAGGGGGCCGACCTTTATTTAACACCGGGGAGCTGTTTTTT

clone size: NA
D gene: TRBD2
J gene: TRBJ2-7
V gene: TRBV5-1
CDR3 protein: CASSLSVTSGSYEQYF
CDR3 DNA: TGCGCCAGCAGCTTGAGTGTCACTAGCGGGAGCTACGAGCAGTACTTC

clone size: NA
D gene: TRBD1
J gene: TRBJ1-4
V gene: TRBV27
CDR3 protein: CASSTRQGANEKLFF
CDR3 DNA: TGTGCCAGCAGTACGAGACAGGGAGCTAATGAAAAACTGTTTTTT

clone size: NA
D gene: NA
J gene: TRBJ2-1
V gene: TRBV19
CDR3 protein: CASSIGTTVSYNEQFF
CDR3 DNA: TGTGCCAGTAGTATAGGGACTACAGTCTCCTACAATGAGCAGTTCTTC

clone size: NA
D gene: TRBD2
J gene: TRBJ2-4
V gene: TRBV19
CDR3 protein: CASSIDVAGGTKNIQYF
CDR3 DNA: TGTGCCAGTAGTATAGATGTGGCGGGAGGAACCAAAAACATTCAGTACTTC

clone size: NA
D gene: NA
J gene: TRBJ2-1
V gene: TRBV9
CDR3 protein: CASSISGQSSYNEQFF
CDR3 DNA: TGTGCCAGCAGCATATCGGGACAAAGCTCCTACAATGAGCAGTTCTTC

clone size: NA
D gene: NA
J gene: TRBJ2-4
V gene: TRBV4-1
CDR3 protein: CASSQAARGTSAKNIQYF
CDR3 DNA: TGCGCCAGCAGCCAAGCCGCGCGGGGAACATCAGCCAAAAACATTCAGTACTTC

clone size: NA
D gene: NA
J gene: TRBJ1-1
V gene: TRBV19
CDR3 protein: CASYPRPGMGSSEAFF
CDR3 DNA: TGTGCCAGTTACCCTAGACCGGGGATGGGTAGCTCTGAAGCTTTCTTT

clone size: few
D gene: NA
J gene: TRBJ2-7
V gene: TRBV27
CDR3 protein: CASSLGLANSYEQYF
CDR3 DNA: TGTGCCAGCAGCCTAGGTCTAGCGAACTCCTACGAGCAGTACTTC

clone size: few
D gene: NA
J gene: TRBJ1-5
V gene: TRBV28
CDR3 protein: CASSPGVGGNQPQHF
CDR3 DNA: TGTGCCAGCAGTCCAGGGGTTGGGGGCAATCAGCCCCAGCATTTT

clone size: NA
D gene: NA
J gene: TRBJ2-3
V gene: TRBV9
CDR3 protein: CASRGGTDTQYF
CDR3 DNA: TGTGCCAGCAGGGGGGGAACAGATACGCAGTATTTT

clone size: NA
D gene: TRBD1
J gene: TRBJ1-2
V gene: TRBV29-1
CDR3 protein: CSVERDREGYTF
CDR3 DNA: TGCAGCGTTGAAAGGGACAGGGAGGGCTACACCTTC

clone size: few
D gene: TRBD1
J gene: TRBJ2-7
V gene: TRBV13
CDR3 protein: CASSMGQGYEQYF
CDR3 DNA: TGTGCCAGCAGTATGGGACAGGGCTACGAGCAGTACTTC

clone size: NA
D gene: TRBD1
J gene: TRBJ2-7
V gene: TRBV7-9
CDR3 protein: CASSPGVGTGVNEQYF
CDR3 DNA: TGTGCCAGCAGCCCCGGGGTCGGGACAGGGGTCAACGAGCAGTACTTC

clone size: NA
D gene: TRBD2
J gene: TRBJ2-7
V gene: TRBV30
CDR3 protein: CAWSVNRGWTSGTLYEQYF
CDR3 DNA: TGTGCCTGGAGTGTTAACAGGGGATGGACTAGCGGGACCTTATACGAGCAGTACTTC

clone size: NA
D gene: NA
J gene: TRBJ2-1
V gene: TRBV7-6
CDR3 protein: CASSRPGDEQFF
CDR3 DNA: TGTGCCAGCAGCCGTCCCGGAGATGAGCAGTTCTTC

clone size: few
D gene: TRBD1
J gene: TRBJ2-7
V gene: TRBV27
CDR3 protein: CASRSTGGNEQYF
CDR3 DNA: TGTGCCAGCAGATCGACAGGGGGCAACGAGCAGTACTTC

clone size: NA
D gene: NA
J gene: TRBJ1-1
V gene: TRBV4-1
CDR3 protein: CASSQEQGRTEAFF
CDR3 DNA: TGCGCCAGCAGCCAAGAACAGGGCAGGACTGAAGCTTTCTTT

clone size: NA
D gene: NA
J gene: TRBJ1-2
V gene: TRBV6-1
CDR3 protein: CASSEGTAPNYGYTF
CDR3 DNA: TGTGCCAGCAGTGAAGGGACAGCTCCTAACTATGGCTACACCTTC

clone size: few
D gene: NA
J gene: TRBJ1-5
V gene: TRBV7-8
CDR3 protein: CASSLGAPNSNQPQHF
CDR3 DNA: TGTGCCAGCAGCTTGGGAGCTCCGAATAGCAATCAGCCCCAGCATTTT

clone size: NA
D gene: TRBD1
J gene: TRBJ1-5
V gene: TRBV28
CDR3 protein: CASSWTGGQPQHF
CDR3 DNA: TGTGCCAGCAGTTGGACAGGGGGGCAGCCCCAGCATTTT

clone size: NA
D gene: NA
J gene: TRBJ2-3
V gene: TRBV6-5
CDR3 protein: CASSTTTDTQYF
CDR3 DNA: TGTGCCAGCAGTACTACCACAGATACGCAGTATTTT

clone size: NA
D gene: TRBD1
J gene: TRBJ1-2
V gene: TRBV20-1
CDR3 protein: CSVRQGYGYTF
CDR3 DNA: TGCAGTGTTCGACAGGGGTATGGCTACACCTTC

clone size: few
D gene: NA
J gene: TRBJ2-7
V gene: TRBV7-9
CDR3 protein: CAVRTDSYEQYF
CDR3 DNA: TGTGCCGTCCGGACAGACTCCTACGAGCAGTACTTC

clone size: NA
D gene: NA
J gene: TRBJ1-1
V gene: TRBV28
CDR3 protein: CASSTVRAFF
CDR3 DNA: TGTGCCAGCAGTACGGTAAGAGCTTTCTTT

clone size: once
D gene: TRBD1
J gene: TRBJ1-2
V gene: TRBV28
CDR3 protein: CASSFGTGGYPF
CDR3 DNA: TGTGCCAGCAGTTTTGGGACAGGGGGTTACCCCTTC

clone size: NA
D gene: NA
J gene: TRBJ2-7
V gene: TRBV6-6
CDR3 protein: CASTNELSYYEQYF
CDR3 DNA: TGTGCCAGCACCAACGAACTATCTTACTACGAGCAGTACTTC

clone size: NA
D gene: NA
J gene: TRBJ2-7
V gene: TRBV6-6
CDR3 protein: CASSYSMLSGKYF
CDR3 DNA: TGTGCCAGCAGTTACTCCATGTTGTCAGGAAAGTACTTC

clone size: NA
D gene: NA
J gene: TRBJ2-3
V gene: TRBV29-1
CDR3 protein: CSVESGADTQYF
CDR3 DNA: TGCAGCGTTGAATCAGGGGCAGATACGCAGTATTTT